These 27 T cell receptor beta chains were sequenced from one sample in a study of CD8+ T cells in alopecia areata. Extracted RNA was reverse transcribed, and the resulting cDNA served as sequencing template. The protocol was immunoSEQ multiplex PCR, while the TCRdb copy is restricted to in-frame clones and leaves out a portion. Of 150,000 to 200,000 clones in the sample, more than 50% are singletons; the top ten hold approximately 1%. Stated treatment: oral pan-JAK inhibitor, 5-10 mg twice daily. Source: CD4+ T cells sorted from blood, taken at week 24, from a patient treated with tofacitinib. These receptor sequences come from a human donor with alopecia areata.

This clone was seen many times. The V call is TRBV4-3, the J call TRBJ2-1; possibly TRBD2 for D (7 bases). V lost 4 bases and J lost 8, with 18 bases in between. Germline CDR1 LGHNA, CDR2 YSLEER. The CDR3 spans 15 residues. The CDR3, as DNA: TGCGCCAGCAGCCGGGATTCGGGGGGCGGGGATGAGCAGTTCTTC. Its translation: CASSRDSGGGDEQFF.

The gene calls are TRBV5-1 and TRBJ2-3; tentatively, D is TRBD2 (5 bases). This CDR3 region has 15 residues. V was trimmed by 4 bases and J by 2 bases, leaving 14 bases between them. Germline values: CDR1 SGHRS, CDR2 YFSETQ. CDR3 bases: TGCGCCAGCAGCCCCTCGGGATTAGCCACAGATACGCAGTATTTT. It translates to CASSPSGLATDTQYF. Combining the CDR3 with reference TRBV5-1 and TRBJ2-3 gives the whole variable domain KAGVTQTPRYLIKTRGQQVTLSCSPISGHRSVSWYQQTPGQGLQFLFEYFSETQRNKGNFPGRFSGRQFSNSRSEMNVSTLELGDSALYLCASSPSGLATDTQYFGPGTRLTVL.

There are a few counts of this clone. The chain links TRBV29-1 to TRBJ2-3, with no clear D. The CDR3 sequence is 13 residues long. Germline values: CDR1 SQVTM, CDR2 ANQGSEA. V was shortened by 7 bases and J by 1 base, with 12 bases between the two germline ends. CDR3 loop: CSEALLGTDTQYF. CDR3 nucleotide sequence: TGCAGCGAGGCTCTTTTGGGCACAGATACGCAGTATTTT.

This chain joins TRBV27 and TRBJ2-1, with 8 positions matching TRBD1. Germline V lookup: CDR1 MNHEY, CDR2 SMNVEV (reference sequence). The ends lost 5 bases at V and 9 bases at J; junction bases unmatched: 9. The CDR3 is 14 amino acids. The CDR3 is CASSGQGILSEQFF. CDR3 DNA sequence: TGTGCCAGCAGTGGACAGGGAATTTTGAGTGAGCAGTTCTTC.

In DNA, the CDR3 is TGTGCCAGCAGTTCCCGGGACAGGGCCTACAATGAGCAGTTCTTC. It encodes CASSSRDRAYNEQFF. The chain is built from TRBV28 and TRBJ2-1; 9 nucleotides match TRBD1. The V segment lost 4 bases and the J segment 2 bases; nucleotides outside the gene matches: 3. The germline CDR1 and CDR2 sequences are MDHEN and SYDVKM. This CDR3 has 15 residues.

This clone was observed at least ten times. The V gene is TRBV10-3, the J gene TRBJ1-4; 7 nucleotides match TRBD1. The length of the CDR3 is 13 residues. The V segment lost 6 bases and the J segment 3 bases; nucleotides outside the gene matches: 1. Germline V CDR1 and CDR2: ENHRY, SYGVKD. As DNA, the CDR3 is TGTGCCATCAGAGGGACAGCTAATGAAAAACTGTTTTTT. The encoded protein is CAIRGTANEKLFF.

This chain joins TRBV5-1 and TRBJ2-6, with 11 nucleotides matching TRBD1. V gave up 2 bases and J gave up 1 base; unmatched junction bases: 2. Germline V gene data show CDR1 as SGHRS and CDR2 as YFSETQ. CDR3 length: 17 amino acids. DNA for the CDR3: TGCGCCAGCAGCTTAGGGACAGGGGGATCTGGGGCCAACGTCCTGACTTTC. This sequence encodes CASSLGTGGSGANVLTF.

V gene TRBV27 combines with J gene TRBJ2-5; weak D call: TRBD1 (6 bases). CDR1 and CDR2 from the germline V gene are MNHEY and SMNVEV (reference sequence). CDR3 length: 16 residues. Between the trimmed V and J ends, which lost 5 bases and 4 bases, there was a span of 20 bases. The CDR3 DNA is TGTGCCAGCAGTCCCCGTGGCAGGGGTGGAGGAGAGACCCAGTACTTC. It translates to CASSPRGRGGGETQYF.

The DNA of the CDR3 is TGCGCCAGCAGCCATTCACCGGGACACGACACTGAAGCTTTCTTT. It translates to CASSHSPGHDTEAFF. The chain carries TRBV5-1 and TRBJ1-1; perhaps TRBD1 as D (6 bases). Germline CDR1 and CDR2: SGHRS and YFSETQ. The CDR3 loop spans 15 amino acids. Trimming left V 4 bases short and J 3 bases short, with 16 bases between.

This sequence joins TRBV30 and TRBJ2-2; D gene uncertain. V gave up 1 base and J gave up 5 bases, with 8 bases separating them. Germline loops: CDR1 GTSNPN, CDR2 SVGIG (reference sequence). The length of the CDR3 is 13 residues. CDR3 in amino acids: CAWSGGRTGELFF. The CDR3 coding sequence is TGTGCCTGGAGTGGGGGAAGGACCGGGGAGCTGTTTTTT.

The rearrangement uses TRBV4-3 and TRBJ2-1; TRBD1 aligns across 8 bases. Germline values: CDR1 LGHNA, CDR2 YSLEER. This CDR3 region has 17 residues. The J segment lost 8 bases and the V segment lost 0 bases, leaving 12 bases of the junction unmatched. The CDR3 coding sequence is TGCGCCAGCAGCCAAGATCCCCAGCAGGGGGCTCGTCATGAGCAGTTCTTC. Its translation is CASSQDPQQGARHEQFF.

As for this clone: Other nucleotide sequences in the sample specify the same CDR3. The chain employs TRBV30 and TRBJ1-1, with D unclear. CDR3 length: 12 amino acids. Looked up from germline, CDR1 is GTSNPN and CDR2 is SVGIG (reference sequence). V gave up 1 base and J gave up 5 bases, with 8 bases separating them. The CDR3 coding sequence is TGTGCCTGGAGTGCGGTTAATACTGAAGCTTTCTTT. Its protein product is CAWSAVNTEAFF.

This sequence joins TRBV5-6 and TRBJ1-1, with 9 positions matching TRBD1. The CDR3 loop spans 17 amino acids. Trimming cost V 0 bases and J 1 base; bases outside gene matches: 7. Per the germline V gene, CDR1 is SGHDT and CDR2 is YYEEEE. The CDR3 bases are TGTGCCAGCAGCTTGGGGACAGGGGTGATGAAGAACACTGAAGCTTTCTTT. Translation gives CASSLGTGVMKNTEAFF.

This sequence joins TRBV25-1 and TRBJ1-6; 7 nucleotides agree with TRBD1. V was pared by 7 bases and J by 7 bases, with 7 bases of the junction left unmatched. The CDR3 runs 14 residues. Germline assignment: CDR1 MGHDK and CDR2 SYGVNS. The CDR3 DNA is TGTGCCAGCAAGGGTGAGACAGGGAATTCACCCCTCCACTTT. Protein sequence: CASKGETGNSPLHF.

This clone has a handful of counts. Other DNA sequences in this specimen translate into the identical CDR3. CDR3 bases: TGTGCCAGCAGCTTAGGTGGGACGGCAACTGAAGCTTTCTTT. Its protein product is CASSLGGTATEAFF. This chain links TRBV7-2 with TRBJ1-1; tentative D call: TRBD1 (5 bases). The CDR3 contains 14 residues. CDR1 and CDR2 from the germline V gene are SGHTA and FQGNSA. V was clipped by 1 base and J by 5 bases, with 11 bases between them.

The chain links TRBV27 to TRBJ2-7, with 7 nucleotides matching TRBD1. Germline assignment: CDR1 MNHEY and CDR2 SMNVEV (reference sequence). V was clipped by 7 bases and J by 5 bases; unmatched bases: 8. The CDR3 is made up of 13 amino acids. CDR3 bases: TGTGCCAGCAAGGGCAGGGGGTTCAACGAGCAGTACTTC. This sequence encodes CASKGRGFNEQYF.

This clone was counted only a few times. This chain's CDR3 is CSGLQGPVYNEQFF. CDR3 DNA sequence: TGCAGCGGTTTACAGGGTCCAGTCTACAATGAGCAGTTCTTC. The rearrangement joins TRBV29-1 to TRBJ2-1; tentative D call: TRBD1 (6 bases). V lost 7 bases to trimming and J lost 3 bases, with 16 bases between them. Germline loops: CDR1 SQVTM, CDR2 ANQGSEA. This CDR3 spans 14 amino acids.

V gene TRBV29-1 combines with J gene TRBJ1-2; D is perhaps TRBD1 (6 bases). This CDR3 spans 13 amino acids. The V gene's germline CDR1 is SQVTM and CDR2 ANQGSEA. The V end lost 1 base, the J end lost 4 bases, and 10 bases lay between the germline ends. CDR3 region: CSVEGGAIYGYTF. The CDR3, as DNA: TGCAGCGTTGAAGGGGGGGCCATCTATGGCTACACCTTC.

This chain joins TRBV30 and TRBJ2-5; tentatively, D is TRBD1 (6 bases). Trimming pared 1 base from V and 5 bases from J, leaving 11 bases between. The germline CDR1 and CDR2 sequences are GTSNPN and SVGIG (reference sequence). The CDR3 contains 13 residues. This CDR3 is CAWSDGTPETQYF. CDR3 nucleotide sequence: TGTGCCTGGAGTGACGGGACACCGGAGACCCAGTACTTC. The variable domain in full, completed from reference TRBV30 and TRBJ2-5, reads SQTIHQWPATLVQPVGSPLSLECTVEGTSNPNLYWYRQAAGRGLQLLFYSVGIGQISSEVPQNLSASRPQDRQFILSSKKLLLSDSGFYLCAWSDGTPETQYFGPGTRLLVL.

The chain recombines TRBV5-1 with TRBJ2-7; 9 bases align to TRBD1. The CDR3 extends over 15 amino acids. J was trimmed by 1 base and V by 0 bases; bases with no gene match: 2. Germline-derived CDR1 and CDR2 are SGHRS and YFSETQ. The CDR3 DNA sequence: TGCGCCAGCAGCTTGGATGGACAGGGGTCCTACGAGCAGTACTTC. Amino acids: CASSLDGQGSYEQYF.

This clone was recorded only once. This chain uses TRBV6-5 with TRBJ1-3, with D maybe TRBD1 (5 bases). CDR3 length: 13 residues. The germline gives CDR1 MNHEY, CDR2 SVGAGI. V dropped 7 bases and J dropped 4 bases, with 11 bases sitting between them. The CDR3 protein is CASMGVEGNTIYF. The CDR3 DNA follows: TGTGCCAGCATGGGGGTAGAAGGAAACACCATATATTTT.

This chain uses TRBV15 with TRBJ1-1, with D hard to call. V was trimmed by 1 base and J by 0 bases, leaving 6 bases between them. Per germline, CDR1 LNHNV and CDR2 YYDKDF (reference sequence). This CDR3 region has 14 residues. The CDR3 sequence: CATSRAIMNTEAFF. In nucleotides, the CDR3 is TGTGCCACCAGCAGAGCGATCATGAACACTGAAGCTTTCTTT.

This clone was observed a few times. This sequence joins TRBV9 and TRBJ2-3, with 9 bases matching TRBD1. The V gene's germline CDR1 is SGDLS and CDR2 YYNGEE. This CDR3 comprises 14 residues. The V segment lost 0 bases and the J segment 6 bases; nucleotides outside the gene matches: 2. The CDR3 coding sequence is TGTGCCAGCAGCGTAGGGACAGGGGTGGATACGCAGTATTTT. Residues: CASSVGTGVDTQYF. The variable domain in full, with the rest retrieved from reference TRBV9 and TRBJ2-3, is DSGVTQTPKHLITATGQRVTLRCSPRSGDLSVYWYQQSLDQGLQFLIQYYNGEERAKGNILERFSAQQFPDLHSELNLSSLELGDSALYFCASSVGTGVDTQYFGPGTRLTVL.

The rearrangement joins TRBV18 to TRBJ2-3; maybe TRBD1 (5 bases). Germline V CDR1 and CDR2: KGHSH, LQKENI. Trimming left V 4 bases short and J 2 bases short, with 10 bases between. CDR3 length equals 14 residues. CDR3 bases: TGTGCCAGCTCACAGGGGTCGATCACAGATACGCAGTATTTT. Translated: CASSQGSITDTQYF. The variable domain in full, completed from reference TRBV18 and TRBJ2-3, reads NAGVMQNPRHLVRRRGQEARLRCSPMKGHSHVYWYRQLPEEGLKFMVYLQKENIIDESGMPKERFSAEFPKEGPSILRIQQVVRGDSAAYFCASSQGSITDTQYFGPGTRLTVL.

This clone was counted at least ten times. The V gene is TRBV7-7, the J gene TRBJ2-5; TRBD2 is a possible D gene (5 bases). Germline loops: CDR1 SSHAT, CDR2 FNYEAQ (reference sequence). This CDR3 spans 15 amino acids. Trimming stripped 1 base from V and 5 bases from J, with 14 bases between. As DNA, the CDR3 is TGTGCCAGCAGCTTAGGATCGGCCGGCGGGGAGACCCAGTACTTC. Its protein product is CASSLGSAGGETQYF.

This chain connects TRBV11-2 to TRBJ2-7, with D hard to call. V was pared by 2 bases and J by 0 bases, with 2 bases between. Germline loops: CDR1 SGHAT, CDR2 FQNNGV. There are 12 residues in the CDR3. CDR3 loop: CASSLPSYEQYF. The CDR3 region has the DNA TGTGCCAGCAGCTTACCCTCCTACGAGCAGTACTTC.

The V gene is TRBV30, the J gene TRBJ2-6; 10 positions agree with TRBD1. The germline V gene has CDR1 GTSNPN and CDR2 SVGIG (reference sequence). The CDR3 is made up of 15 amino acids. V was clipped by 5 bases and J by 1 base; unmatched bases: 2. This CDR3 is CAWGQGGSGANVLTF. CDR3 DNA sequence: TGTGCCTGGGGACAGGGGGGATCTGGGGCCAACGTCCTGACTTTC. The full variable domain, with the rest looked up from reference TRBV30 and TRBJ2-6, is SQTIHQWPATLVQPVGSPLSLECTVEGTSNPNLYWYRQAAGRGLQLLFYSVGIGQISSEVPQNLSASRPQDRQFILSSKKLLLSDSGFYLCAWGQGGSGANVLTFGAGSRLTVL.